A selection of T cell receptor beta chains follows, all from one sample in a study of T-cell reconstitution after alpha-beta-depleted transplantation in children. In TCRdb, the PCR reads were re-called with MiXCR into one record per CDR3 protein. The data contain under 250,000 distinct CDR3 sequences, over 15% of them seen just once; the ten biggest clones take up 40% to 50%. Here the sequenced sample was PBMCs, mostly from graft donor cells, taken 360 days after TCRalphabeta/CD19-depleted stem cell transplant. The receptors were gathered from a male patient under 10 years old who had a stem cell transplant for acute lymphoblastic leukemia, so the T cells may come from the graft donor. Each CDR3 is given with its conserved first and last residue. D genes are given only for firm matches. Size values are once, few and many counts, or a class for expanded clones, and some rows have none.

CDR3 DNA: TGCGCCAGCAGCCCCAGGGGGACGGTTCGGCAAGAGACCCAGTACTTC; CDR3 protein: CASSPRGTVRQETQYF; CDR3 length: 16; clone size: few; V gene: TRBV4-3; D gene: TRBD1; J gene: TRBJ2-5
CDR3 DNA: TGTGCCATCAGTGTAGGACACGAGCAGTACTTC; CDR3 protein: CAISVGHEQYF; CDR3 length: 11; clone size: .; V gene: TRBV10-3; D gene: .; J gene: TRBJ2-7
CDR3 DNA: TGTGCCAGCAGCCAAGTAGGGGGGGCAGTGGAGACCCAGTACTTC; CDR3 protein: CASSQVGGAVETQYF; CDR3 length: 15; clone size: .; V gene: TRBV4-2; D gene: .; J gene: TRBJ2-5
CDR3 DNA: TGCAGTGCCCGGACAGGTCCGGGGGAGACCCAGTACTTC; CDR3 protein: CSARTGPGETQYF; CDR3 length: 13; clone size: .; V gene: TRBV20-1; D gene: TRBD1; J gene: TRBJ2-5
CDR3 DNA: TGTGCCAGCAGGAGGACCACCCTTTACAATGAGCAGTTCTTC; CDR3 protein: CASRRTTLYNEQFF; CDR3 length: 14; clone size: .; V gene: TRBV2; D gene: .; J gene: TRBJ2-1
CDR3 DNA: TGTGCCAGCACGGGATACCCTTACGAGCAGTACTTC; CDR3 protein: CASTGYPYEQYF; CDR3 length: 12; clone size: few; V gene: TRBV28; D gene: .; J gene: TRBJ2-7
CDR3 DNA: TGCAGTGCTAGAGATCTCACTGGAAACACCATATATTTT; CDR3 protein: CSARDLTGNTIYF; CDR3 length: 13; clone size: .; V gene: TRBV20-1; D gene: .; J gene: TRBJ1-3
CDR3 DNA: TGTGCCAGCAGCAAAGACGAAATATACTCGGGACTGCTGGGCATTCAGTACTTC; CDR3 protein: CASSKDEIYSGLLGIQYF; CDR3 length: 18; clone size: .; V gene: TRBV21-1; D gene: .; J gene: TRBJ2-4
CDR3 DNA: TGTGCCAGCAGTCCAAGACTAGCGGGAGGAACGAACACCGGGGAGCTGTTTTTT; CDR3 protein: CASSPRLAGGTNTGELFF; CDR3 length: 18; clone size: few; V gene: TRBV4-2; D gene: TRBD2; J gene: TRBJ2-2
CDR3 DNA: TGCAGCGTTGGGTCCTTTGGGATTAGGGATTACAATGAGCAGTTCTTC; CDR3 protein: CSVGSFGIRDYNEQFF; CDR3 length: 16; clone size: .; V gene: TRBV29-1; D gene: .; J gene: TRBJ2-1
CDR3 DNA: TGCAGTGCTACCCCATCCCAGGGTGAGCAGTACTTC; CDR3 protein: CSATPSQGEQYF; CDR3 length: 12; clone size: medium-sized; V gene: TRBV20-1; D gene: .; J gene: TRBJ2-7
CDR3 DNA: TGCGCCAGCAGCTCGGGACTAGCGGGGGATACGCAGTATTTT; CDR3 protein: CASSSGLAGDTQYF; CDR3 length: 14; clone size: few; V gene: TRBV5-1; D gene: TRBD2; J gene: TRBJ2-3
CDR3 DNA: TGCGCCACCGGGGGGACACCCAATGAGCAGTTCTTC; CDR3 protein: CATGGTPNEQFF; CDR3 length: 12; clone size: few; V gene: TRBV5-1; D gene: .; J gene: TRBJ2-1
CDR3 DNA: TGTGCCAGCAGTCCCACAGGGGGCTGGAACATTCAGTACTTC; CDR3 protein: CASSPTGGWNIQYF; CDR3 length: 14; clone size: .; V gene: TRBV12-3/TRBV12-4; D gene: TRBD1; J gene: TRBJ2-4
CDR3 DNA: TGTGCCAGCACCCAAACTAGCGGGGGGGCCGAAGAGACCCAGTACTTC; CDR3 protein: CASTQTSGGAEETQYF; CDR3 length: 16; clone size: .; V gene: TRBV7-2; D gene: TRBD2; J gene: TRBJ2-5
CDR3 DNA: TGTGCCAGCAGCCAAGACTCGGGACTAGCGGTAATGGGCACAGATACGCAGTATTTT; CDR3 protein: CASSQDSGLAVMGTDTQYF; CDR3 length: 19; clone size: .; V gene: TRBV3-1; D gene: TRBD2; J gene: TRBJ2-3
CDR3 DNA: TGTGCCAGCAGTACTCCCGGGACTAGCGAGGTCTTC; CDR3 protein: CASSTPGTSEVF; CDR3 length: 12; clone size: .; V gene: TRBV28; D gene: TRBD2; J gene: TRBJ2-1
CDR3 DNA: TGCGCCAGCAGCTTGCTCTCAAGAACCAATGAGCAGTTCTTC; CDR3 protein: CASSLLSRTNEQFF; CDR3 length: 14; clone size: .; V gene: TRBV5-1; D gene: .; J gene: TRBJ2-1
CDR3 DNA: TGTGCCAGCAGCCTCCGGGACAGGGACGCTTTCTTT; CDR3 protein: CASSLRDRDAFF; CDR3 length: 12; clone size: few; V gene: TRBV3-1; D gene: TRBD1; J gene: TRBJ1-1
CDR3 DNA: TGTGCCAGCAGCTTGGGGATAGGGACTAGCGGGGGAGAGCAGTACTTC; CDR3 protein: CASSLGIGTSGGEQYF; CDR3 length: 16; clone size: few; V gene: TRBV7-2; D gene: TRBD2; J gene: TRBJ2-7
CDR3 DNA: TGTGCCAGCAGTTACTCCCTCGACAGCTATACGCAGTATTTT; CDR3 protein: CASSYSLDSYTQYF; CDR3 length: 14; clone size: few; V gene: TRBV6-5; D gene: .; J gene: TRBJ2-3
CDR3 DNA: TGTGCCAGCAGCACCACTAGCACAGATACGCAGTATTTT; CDR3 protein: CASSTTSTDTQYF; CDR3 length: 13; clone size: many; V gene: TRBV3-1; D gene: .; J gene: TRBJ2-3
CDR3 DNA: TGCGCCAGCAGTATATCAGGGATCAATCAGCCCCAGCATTTT; CDR3 protein: CASSISGINQPQHF; CDR3 length: 14; clone size: few; V gene: TRBV5-1; D gene: .; J gene: TRBJ1-5
CDR3 DNA: TGCAGTGCTAGAGACGCGGGACAGGGAAGCTCCTACGAGCAGTACTTC; CDR3 protein: CSARDAGQGSSYEQYF; CDR3 length: 16; clone size: few; V gene: TRBV20-1; D gene: TRBD1; J gene: TRBJ2-7
CDR3 DNA: TGTGCCAGTAGTATGGACGGACAGACTAGCAATCAGCCCCAGCATTTT; CDR3 protein: CASSMDGQTSNQPQHF; CDR3 length: 16; clone size: few; V gene: TRBV19; D gene: .; J gene: TRBJ1-5
CDR3 DNA: TGTGCCAGCAGTGCAGGGACAGGAGAGATTAGCAATCAGCCCCAGCATTTT; CDR3 protein: CASSAGTGEISNQPQHF; CDR3 length: 17; clone size: few; V gene: TRBV6-1; D gene: TRBD1; J gene: TRBJ1-5
CDR3 DNA: TGTGCCAGCAGCTTAGACCCAGACCACTACGAGCAGTACTTC; CDR3 protein: CASSLDPDHYEQYF; CDR3 length: 14; clone size: .; V gene: TRBV11-3; D gene: .; J gene: TRBJ2-7
CDR3 DNA: TGCGCCAGCAGGGCAGGATACATATTGGATACGCAGTATTTT; CDR3 protein: CASRAGYILDTQYF; CDR3 length: 14; clone size: .; V gene: TRBV5-1; D gene: .; J gene: TRBJ2-3
CDR3 DNA: TGTGCCAGCAGCTTAGCCGTGACCCCAGGGGCACATACGCAGTATTTT; CDR3 protein: CASSLAVTPGAHTQYF; CDR3 length: 16; clone size: many; V gene: TRBV7-9; D gene: .; J gene: TRBJ2-3
CDR3 DNA: TGTGCCAGCAGCGCGGGTTTGACGGTTTTTACGGACACTGAAGCTTTCTTT; CDR3 protein: CASSAGLTVFTDTEAFF; CDR3 length: 17; clone size: .; V gene: TRBV7-9; D gene: .; J gene: TRBJ1-1
CDR3 DNA: TGTGCCAGCAGTCGTCCAGGGGGGGTACAAGAGACCCAGTACTTC; CDR3 protein: CASSRPGGVQETQYF; CDR3 length: 15; clone size: few; V gene: TRBV12-3/TRBV12-4; D gene: .; J gene: TRBJ2-5
CDR3 DNA: TGTGCCAGCAGCCAAGATTTCCCCCAGACGAACACCGGGGAGCTGTTTTTT; CDR3 protein: CASSQDFPQTNTGELFF; CDR3 length: 17; clone size: few; V gene: TRBV4-2; D gene: .; J gene: TRBJ2-2
CDR3 DNA: TGCGCCAGCACCCCCCCAGCAGGGACAAAGAACACCGGGGAGCTGTTTTTT; CDR3 protein: CASTPPAGTKNTGELFF; CDR3 length: 17; clone size: once; V gene: TRBV10-2; D gene: .; J gene: TRBJ2-2
CDR3 DNA: TGTGCCAGCAGTCCACCGGGACGGGGGCAGTTCTTC; CDR3 protein: CASSPPGRGQFF; CDR3 length: 12; clone size: .; V gene: TRBV12-3/TRBV12-4; D gene: .; J gene: TRBJ2-1
CDR3 DNA: TGTGCCAGCAGCTTAGGATCTCTGAACACTGAAGCTTTCTTT; CDR3 protein: CASSLGSLNTEAFF; CDR3 length: 14; clone size: .; V gene: TRBV7-2; D gene: .; J gene: TRBJ1-1
CDR3 DNA: TGTGCCAGCAGCGTGGGAGGGGGTCTCGACAATGAGCAGTTCTTC; CDR3 protein: CASSVGGGLDNEQFF; CDR3 length: 15; clone size: once; V gene: TRBV9; D gene: .; J gene: TRBJ2-1
CDR3 DNA: TGTGCCAGCAGTAGTCGTCCGGGACTAACCCTGAACACCGGGGAGCTGTTTTTT; CDR3 protein: CASSSRPGLTLNTGELFF; CDR3 length: 18; clone size: .; V gene: TRBV6-1; D gene: TRBD2; J gene: TRBJ2-2
CDR3 DNA: TGTGCCAGCAGTTACCCAGGGATGAAAAACATTCAGTACTTC; CDR3 protein: CASSYPGMKNIQYF; CDR3 length: 14; clone size: .; V gene: TRBV6-5; D gene: .; J gene: TRBJ2-4
CDR3 DNA: TGCAGTGCTAGAGATAACAGGGGGAGTCAGCCCCAGCATTTT; CDR3 protein: CSARDNRGSQPQHF; CDR3 length: 14; clone size: many; V gene: TRBV20-1; D gene: TRBD1; J gene: TRBJ1-5
CDR3 DNA: TGTGCCAGCTCACCATTTCCCGGGGAGCTGTTTTTT; CDR3 protein: CASSPFPGELFF; CDR3 length: 12; clone size: .; V gene: TRBV18; D gene: .; J gene: TRBJ2-2
CDR3 DNA: TGTGCCAGCAGAAGACTGGGAATGGGCACCGGGGAGCTGTTTTTT; CDR3 protein: CASRRLGMGTGELFF; CDR3 length: 15; clone size: many; V gene: TRBV12-3/TRBV12-4; D gene: .; J gene: TRBJ2-2